The rows below give T cell receptor beta chains drawn from one sample of a study of CXCR3-negative and CXCR3-positive naive CD8 T cells. TCRdb reprocessed the 5' RACE reads, with one entry per CDR3 protein and no DNA. This table holds 100,000 to 150,000 distinct CDR3 sequences. Sequenced input: naive CXCR3+ CD8+ T cells from blood. Receptors originate from a human donor in good health. Some clones in this sample may be carry-over from other donors' samples. Each CDR3 is given with its conserved first and last residue. Each record gives: V gene, J gene, CDR3 protein.

V: TRBV29-1
J: TRBJ1-2
CDR3: CSAQGIYGYTF

V: TRBV29-1
J: TRBJ1-2
CDR3: CSSRTGEGRYYGYTF

V: TRBV29-1
J: TRBJ1-3
CDR3: CSVGGTGNTIYF

V: TRBV25-1
J: TRBJ1-1
CDR3: CASSPRQGDTEAFF

V: TRBV12-5
J: TRBJ2-5
CDR3: CASGSLSQETQYF

V: TRBV28
J: TRBJ1-6
CDR3: CASSFTGSEVVSPLHF

V: TRBV20-1
J: TRBJ2-1
CDR3: CSAPGALSSYNEQFF

V: TRBV25-1
J: TRBJ2-1
CDR3: CASSEGTFNFNEQFF

V: TRBV20-1
J: TRBJ1-2
CDR3: CSARLQGNYGYTF

V: TRBV12-3/TRBV12-4
J: TRBJ1-2
CDR3: CASRTTGLNYGYTF

V: TRBV5-6
J: TRBJ2-7
CDR3: CASSTTSTPYAEQYF

V: TRBV9
J: TRBJ2-3
CDR3: CASSGAGLGDTQYF

V: TRBV7-9
J: TRBJ2-7
CDR3: CASSPGTPTPYEQYF

V: TRBV7-3
J: TRBJ2-7
CDR3: CASSPQTGPSYEQYF

V: TRBV28
J: TRBJ2-7
CDR3: CASSLFEGIEQYF

V: TRBV7-6
J: TRBJ1-1
CDR3: CASSPQGIDTEAFF

V: TRBV20-1
J: TRBJ2-1
CDR3: CSARLTGEPYNEQFF

V: TRBV5-5
J: TRBJ2-2
CDR3: CASTLMSGTGELFF

V: TRBV5-6
J: TRBJ2-1
CDR3: CASSFGTVDNEQFF

V: TRBV29-1
J: TRBJ1-5
CDR3: CSVAKKERRGTTSNQPQHF

V: TRBV29-1
J: TRBJ1-1
CDR3: CSVEKGVGMDTEAFF

V: TRBV29-1
J: TRBJ2-3
CDR3: CSVEGAPGLITDTQYF

V: TRBV29-1
J: TRBJ1-1
CDR3: CSVEAGTGTFF

V: TRBV7-9
J: TRBJ2-4
CDR3: CASSPRDSLLAKNIQYF

V: TRBV5-4
J: TRBJ2-1
CDR3: CASSASGSLNEQFF

V: TRBV15
J: TRBJ2-5
CDR3: CATSRDGGRETQYF

V: TRBV29-1
J: TRBJ1-1
CDR3: CSVEEGTYTEAFF

V: TRBV28
J: TRBJ2-7
CDR3: CASSLREGLDEQYF

V: TRBV19
J: TRBJ1-6
CDR3: CASSILPPGTGEGPLHF

V: TRBV11-2
J: TRBJ1-1
CDR3: CASNLGRTEAFF

V: TRBV29-1
J: TRBJ2-5
CDR3: CSVEGGGLVGETQYF

V: TRBV6-6
J: TRBJ1-1
CDR3: CASSLDRSEEAFF

V: TRBV25-1
J: TRBJ2-3
CDR3: CASSERGRGRADTQYF

V: TRBV7-9
J: TRBJ1-2
CDR3: CASSRGEDYGYTF

V: TRBV29-1
J: TRBJ2-3
CDR3: CSVAGTGGITDTQYF

V: TRBV7-2
J: TRBJ1-3
CDR3: CASREFISGNTIYF

V: TRBV7-9
J: TRBJ1-2
CDR3: CASSSSDRGTF

V: TRBV6-5
J: TRBJ1-2
CDR3: CASSQQGGPTFLNYGYTF

V: TRBV6-1
J: TRBJ2-5
CDR3: CASSGWLSETQYF

V: TRBV7-9
J: TRBJ2-7
CDR3: CASSFPDSFSSYEQYF

V: TRBV19
J: TRBJ2-7
CDR3: CASRHSGGSYEQYF

V: TRBV10-3
J: TRBJ2-3
CDR3: CAISESIRGDTQYF

V: TRBV29-1
J: TRBJ1-5
CDR3: CSVAEGNGQPQHF

V: TRBV5-5
J: TRBJ2-7
CDR3: CASSGTSGYYEQYF

V: TRBV7-8
J: TRBJ2-3
CDR3: CASSLEGRPPSTDTQYF

V: TRBV4-1
J: TRBJ2-2
CDR3: CASSADTNMGTGELFF

V: TRBV15
J: TRBJ2-1
CDR3: CATSSTGSSDEQFF